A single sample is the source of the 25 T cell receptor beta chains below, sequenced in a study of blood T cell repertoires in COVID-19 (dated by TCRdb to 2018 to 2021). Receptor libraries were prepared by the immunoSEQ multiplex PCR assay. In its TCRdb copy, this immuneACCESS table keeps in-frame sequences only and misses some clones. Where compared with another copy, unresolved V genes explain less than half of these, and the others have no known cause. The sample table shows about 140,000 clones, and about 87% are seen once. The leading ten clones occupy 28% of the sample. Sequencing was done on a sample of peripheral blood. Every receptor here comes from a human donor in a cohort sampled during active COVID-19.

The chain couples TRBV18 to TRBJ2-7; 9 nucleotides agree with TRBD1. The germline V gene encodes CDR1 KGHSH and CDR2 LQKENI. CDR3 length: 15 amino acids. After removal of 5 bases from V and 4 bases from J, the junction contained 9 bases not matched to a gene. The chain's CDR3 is CASSLTGGSGYEQYF. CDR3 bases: TGTGCCAGCTCATTAACAGGGGGCAGCGGTTACGAGCAGTACTTC.

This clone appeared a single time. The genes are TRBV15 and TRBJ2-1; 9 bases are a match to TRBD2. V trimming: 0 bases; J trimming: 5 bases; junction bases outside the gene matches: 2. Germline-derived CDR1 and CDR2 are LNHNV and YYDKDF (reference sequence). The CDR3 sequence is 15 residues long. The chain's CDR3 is CATSREGLANNEQFF. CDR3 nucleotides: TGTGCCACCAGCAGAGAGGGACTAGCCAACAATGAGCAGTTCTTC.

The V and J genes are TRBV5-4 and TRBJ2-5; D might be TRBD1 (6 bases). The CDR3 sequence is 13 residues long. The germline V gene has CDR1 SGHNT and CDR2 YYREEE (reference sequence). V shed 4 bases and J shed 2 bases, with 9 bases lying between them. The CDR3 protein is CASSPQGQETQYF. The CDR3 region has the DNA TGTGCCAGCAGCCCACAGGGTCAAGAGACCCAGTACTTC. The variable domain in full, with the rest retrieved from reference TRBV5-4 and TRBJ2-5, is ETGVTQSPTHLIKTRGQQVTLRCSSQSGHNTVSWYQQALGQGPQFIFQYYREEENGRGNFPPRFSGLQFPNYSSELNVNALELDDSALYLCASSPQGQETQYFGPGTRLLVL.

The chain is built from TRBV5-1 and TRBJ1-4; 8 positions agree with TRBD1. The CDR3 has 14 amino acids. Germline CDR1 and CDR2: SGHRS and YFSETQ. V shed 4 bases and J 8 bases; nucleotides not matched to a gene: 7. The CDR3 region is CASSPDRVEEKLFF. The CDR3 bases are TGCGCCAGCAGCCCGGACAGGGTTGAGGAAAAACTGTTTTTT.

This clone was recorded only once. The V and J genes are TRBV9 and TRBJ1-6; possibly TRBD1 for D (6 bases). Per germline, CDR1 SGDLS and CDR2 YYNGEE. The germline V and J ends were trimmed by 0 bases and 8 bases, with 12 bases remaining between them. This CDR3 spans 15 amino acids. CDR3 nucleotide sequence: TGTGCCAGCAGCGTAGCTGGGACACAATATTCACCCCTCCACTTT. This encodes CASSVAGTQYSPLHF.

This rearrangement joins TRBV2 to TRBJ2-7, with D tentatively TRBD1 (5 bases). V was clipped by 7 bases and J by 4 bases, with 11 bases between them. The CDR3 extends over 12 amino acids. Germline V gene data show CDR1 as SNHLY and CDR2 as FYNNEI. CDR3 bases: TGTGCCAGCAACACAGGTGGATACGAGCAGTACTTC. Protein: CASNTGGYEQYF.

The DNA of the CDR3 is TGTGCCTGCCAAAAGGGGGAAGGGATATACAATGAGCAGTTCTTC. Translation gives CACQKGEGIYNEQFF. This rearrangement joins TRBV30 to TRBJ2-1; D might be TRBD1 (6 bases). This CDR3 is 15 amino acids long. With 6 bases removed from V and 4 bases from J, the gap between germline ends came to 19 bases. The germline CDR1 and CDR2 sequences are GTSNPN and SVGIG (reference sequence).

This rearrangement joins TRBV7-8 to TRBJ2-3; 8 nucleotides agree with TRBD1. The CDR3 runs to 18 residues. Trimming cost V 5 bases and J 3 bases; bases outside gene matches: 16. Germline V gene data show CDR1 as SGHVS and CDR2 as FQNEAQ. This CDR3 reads CASSPRTGSPSLTDTQYF. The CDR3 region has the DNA TGTGCCAGCAGCCCCAGGACAGGGTCGCCGTCCCTTACAGATACGCAGTATTTT.

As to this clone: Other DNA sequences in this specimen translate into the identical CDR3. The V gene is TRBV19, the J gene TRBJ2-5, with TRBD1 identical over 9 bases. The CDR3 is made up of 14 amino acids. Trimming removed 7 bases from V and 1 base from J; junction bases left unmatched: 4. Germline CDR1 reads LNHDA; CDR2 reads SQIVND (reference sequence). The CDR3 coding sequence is TGTGCCAGTAAGAGGACAGGGGTCCAAGAGACCCAGTACTTC. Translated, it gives CASKRTGVQETQYF.

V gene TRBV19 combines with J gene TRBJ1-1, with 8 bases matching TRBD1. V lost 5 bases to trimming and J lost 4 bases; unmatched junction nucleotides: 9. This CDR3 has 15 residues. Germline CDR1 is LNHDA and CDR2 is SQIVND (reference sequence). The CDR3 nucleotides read TGTGCCAGTAGTGGGGGACAGGAGAAGGGCACTGAAGCTTTCTTT. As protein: CASSGGQEKGTEAFF.

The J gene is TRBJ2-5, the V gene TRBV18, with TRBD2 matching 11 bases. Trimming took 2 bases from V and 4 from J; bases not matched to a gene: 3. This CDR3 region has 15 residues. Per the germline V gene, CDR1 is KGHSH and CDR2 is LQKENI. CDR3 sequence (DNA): TGTGCCAGCTCACCAACTAGCGGGGGCGGAGAGACCCAGTACTTC. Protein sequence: CASSPTSGGGETQYF. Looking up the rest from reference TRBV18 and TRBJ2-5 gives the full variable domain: NAGVMQNPRHLVRRRGQEARLRCSPMKGHSHVYWYRQLPEEGLKFMVYLQKENIIDESGMPKERFSAEFPKEGPSILRIQQVVRGDSAAYFCASSPTSGGGETQYFGPGTRLLVL.

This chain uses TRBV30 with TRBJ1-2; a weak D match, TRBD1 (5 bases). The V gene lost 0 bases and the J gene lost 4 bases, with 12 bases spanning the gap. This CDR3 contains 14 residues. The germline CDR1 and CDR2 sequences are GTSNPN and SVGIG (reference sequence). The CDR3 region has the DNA TGTGCCTGGAGTGTAACGGGGGACTTCTATGGCTACACCTTC. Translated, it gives CAWSVTGDFYGYTF.

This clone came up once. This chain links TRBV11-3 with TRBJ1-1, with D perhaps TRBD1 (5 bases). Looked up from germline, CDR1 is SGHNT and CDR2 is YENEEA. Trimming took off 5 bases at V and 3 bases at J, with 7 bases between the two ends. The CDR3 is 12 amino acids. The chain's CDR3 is CASSQGDTEAFF. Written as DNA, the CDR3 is TGTGCCAGCAGCCAGGGTGACACTGAAGCTTTCTTT.

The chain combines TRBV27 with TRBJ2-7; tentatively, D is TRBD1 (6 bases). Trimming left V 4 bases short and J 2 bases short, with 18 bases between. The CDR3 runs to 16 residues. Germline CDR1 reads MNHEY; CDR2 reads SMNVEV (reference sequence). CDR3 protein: CASSSIRGTLTYEQYF. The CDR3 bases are TGTGCCAGCAGTTCAATCAGGGGAACCCTTACCTACGAGCAGTACTTC.

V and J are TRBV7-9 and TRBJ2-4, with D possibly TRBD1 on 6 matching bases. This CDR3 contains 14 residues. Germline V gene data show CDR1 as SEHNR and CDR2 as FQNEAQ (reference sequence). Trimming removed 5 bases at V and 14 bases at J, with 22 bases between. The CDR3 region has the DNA TGTGCCAGCAGCGGGACGTTCGGGACACCGAATAAGTACTTC. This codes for CASSGTFGTPNKYF.

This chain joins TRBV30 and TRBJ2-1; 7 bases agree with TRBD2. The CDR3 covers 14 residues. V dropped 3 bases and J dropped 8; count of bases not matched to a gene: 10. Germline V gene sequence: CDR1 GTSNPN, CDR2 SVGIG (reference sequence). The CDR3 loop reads CAWSHRLAIYEQFF. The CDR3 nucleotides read TGTGCCTGGAGCCACCGACTAGCAATCTATGAGCAGTTCTTC.

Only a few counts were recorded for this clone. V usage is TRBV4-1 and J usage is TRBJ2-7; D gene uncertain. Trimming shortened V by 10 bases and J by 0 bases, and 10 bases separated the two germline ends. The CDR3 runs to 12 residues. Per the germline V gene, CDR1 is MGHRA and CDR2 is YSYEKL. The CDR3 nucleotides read TGCGCCATATCCGACTGCTCCTACGAGCAGTACTTC. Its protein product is CAISDCSYEQYF.

This chain's CDR3 is CASSPGTNQETQYF. In DNA, the CDR3 is TGCGCCAGCAGCCCCGGGACTAACCAAGAGACCCAGTACTTC. The genes are TRBV5-1 and TRBJ2-5; 7 bases agree with TRBD2. CDR3 length: 14 residues. V lost 4 bases, J lost 0 bases, and 3 bases stayed unmatched. CDR1 and CDR2 (germline): SGHRS, YFSETQ.

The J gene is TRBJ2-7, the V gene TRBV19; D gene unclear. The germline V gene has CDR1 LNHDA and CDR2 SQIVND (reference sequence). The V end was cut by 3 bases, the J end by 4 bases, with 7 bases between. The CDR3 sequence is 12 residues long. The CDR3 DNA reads TGTGCCAGTAGTATGGCCGGGTACGAGCAGTACTTC. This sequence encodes CASSMAGYEQYF.

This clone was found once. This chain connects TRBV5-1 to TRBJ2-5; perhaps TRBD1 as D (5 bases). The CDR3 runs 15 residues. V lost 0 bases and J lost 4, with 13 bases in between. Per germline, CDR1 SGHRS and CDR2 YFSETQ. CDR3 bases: TGCGCCAGCAGCTTGGCTTTGGCAGGGCGAGAGACCCAGTACTTC. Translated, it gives CASSLALAGRETQYF.

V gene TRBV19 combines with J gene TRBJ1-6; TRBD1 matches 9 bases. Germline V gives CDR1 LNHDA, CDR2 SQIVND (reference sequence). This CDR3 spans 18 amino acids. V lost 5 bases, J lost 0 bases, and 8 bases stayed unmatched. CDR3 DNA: TGTGCCAGTAGTCCCCGGACAGGGGATAGCTCCTATAATTCACCCCTCCACTTT. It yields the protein CASSPRTGDSSYNSPLHF.

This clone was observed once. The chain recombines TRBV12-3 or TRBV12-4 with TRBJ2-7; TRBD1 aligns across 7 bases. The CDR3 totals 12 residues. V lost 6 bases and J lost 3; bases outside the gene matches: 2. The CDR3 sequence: CASRQGIYEQYF. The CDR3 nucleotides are TGTGCCAGCAGACAGGGGATCTACGAGCAGTACTTC.

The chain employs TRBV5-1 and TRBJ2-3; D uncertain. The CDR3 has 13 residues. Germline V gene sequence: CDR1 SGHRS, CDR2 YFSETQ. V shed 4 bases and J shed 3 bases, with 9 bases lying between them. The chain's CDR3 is CASSAIPTDTQYF. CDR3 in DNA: TGCGCCAGCAGCGCGATCCCAACAGATACGCAGTATTTT.

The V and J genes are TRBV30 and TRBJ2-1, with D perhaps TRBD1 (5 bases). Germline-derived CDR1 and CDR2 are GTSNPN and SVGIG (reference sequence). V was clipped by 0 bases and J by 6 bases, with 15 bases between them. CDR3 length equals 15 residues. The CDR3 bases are TGTGCCTGGAGTGTTAGTCTTGGGGCTTTCAATGAGCAGTTCTTC. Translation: CAWSVSLGAFNEQFF.

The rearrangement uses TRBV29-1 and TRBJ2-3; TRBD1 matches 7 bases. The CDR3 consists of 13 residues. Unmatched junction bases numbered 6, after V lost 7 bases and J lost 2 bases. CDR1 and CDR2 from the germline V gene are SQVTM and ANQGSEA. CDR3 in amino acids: CSGHRGITDTQYF. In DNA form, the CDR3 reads TGCAGCGGACACAGGGGAATCACAGATACGCAGTATTTT.